What follows are 30 T cell receptor beta chains derived from one specimen sequenced in a study of shared clonotypes between healthy human individuals. The protocol was immunoSEQ multiplex PCR, while the TCRdb copy is restricted to in-frame clones and leaves out a portion. The data show hundreds of thousands of clones, with around 72% seen just once and about 1.8% held by the top ten. Sequenced material: memory CD4+ T cells sorted from blood. Subset denoted: CD45RA-negative fraction. Receptor source: a woman younger than 45 in good health.

The chain joins TRBV5-1 to TRBJ2-5; tentative D call: TRBD1 (6 bases). Looked up from germline, CDR1 is SGHRS and CDR2 is YFSETQ. The CDR3 has 16 amino acids. V dropped 3 bases and J dropped 1 base, with 16 bases sitting between them. The CDR3 DNA reads TGCGCCAGCAGCTCGGGACATTTAGGGCCCCAAGAGACCCAGTACTTC. Translated, it gives CASSSGHLGPQETQYF.

CDR3 sequence (DNA): TGTGCCAGCCAGTCTTACACTGAAGCTTTCTTT. Amino acid sequence: CASQSYTEAFF. The rearrangement links TRBV6-5 to TRBJ1-1, with unresolved D. The CDR3 runs 11 residues. V was trimmed by 8 bases and J by 3 bases, leaving 7 bases between them. Germline V CDR1 and CDR2: MNHEY, SVGAGI.

This rearrangement joins TRBV6-6 to TRBJ1-1, with TRBD1 matching over 8 bases. There are 15 residues in the CDR3. After removal of 0 bases from V and 5 bases from J, the junction contained 5 bases not matched to a gene. CDR1 is MNHNY and CDR2 is SVGAGI in the germline V gene (reference sequence). CDR3 nucleotides: TGTGCCAGCAGTTACTCCGACAGGGGAGAGACTGAAGCTTTCTTT. It translates to CASSYSDRGETEAFF.

About this clone itself: Within the sample, other DNA sequences also encode this same CDR3. The V call is TRBV27, the J call TRBJ2-2; weak D call: TRBD2 (5 bases). The CDR3 is 16 amino acids. The ends were cut back, 2 bases at V and 1 base at J, with 11 bases in the middle. Germline V gives CDR1 MNHEY, CDR2 SMNVEV (reference sequence). CDR3 region: CASSLGPSWNTGELFF. Here the CDR3 DNA reads TGTGCCAGCAGTTTAGGCCCTAGCTGGAACACCGGGGAGCTGTTTTTT.

The table lists this clone with a count of one. The V and J genes are TRBV2 and TRBJ1-1; tentatively, D is TRBD1 (5 bases). CDR3 length: 14 amino acids. With 7 bases removed from V and 4 bases from J, the gap between germline ends came to 16 bases. Germline V gene data show CDR1 as SNHLY and CDR2 as FYNNEI. CDR3 loop: CASTRGGGSTEAFF. The CDR3 DNA sequence: TGTGCCAGCACGAGGGGAGGTGGGAGCACTGAAGCTTTCTTT.

The V call is TRBV6-6, the J call TRBJ1-2; no clear D. The V gene lost 4 bases and the J gene lost 4 bases, with 16 bases spanning the gap. The CDR3 length is 15 residues. Germline CDR1 is MNHNY and CDR2 is SVGAGI (reference sequence). The CDR3 loop reads CASSLIPPIVYGYTF. CDR3 DNA: TGTGCCAGCAGTTTGATCCCGCCAATAGTCTATGGCTACACCTTC.

This clone was observed many times. V usage is TRBV29-1 and J usage is TRBJ1-3, with TRBD1 matching 8 bases. Germline values: CDR1 SQVTM, CDR2 ANQGSEA. This CDR3 is built from 14 residues. Unmatched junction bases numbered 9, after V lost 7 bases and J lost 4 bases. CDR3 nucleotides: TGCAGCGCCGAGACAGGGGTGGCAGGAAACACCATATATTTT. This sequence encodes CSAETGVAGNTIYF.

This clone was recorded many times. The gene calls are TRBV19 and TRBJ1-4; maybe TRBD1 (5 bases). CDR1 and CDR2 (germline): LNHDA, SQIVND (reference sequence). This CDR3 has 13 amino acids. The germline V and J ends were trimmed by 6 bases and 6 bases, with 11 bases remaining between them. The CDR3 DNA reads as TGTGCCAGTAGGCCCGGACACGATGAAAAACTGTTTTTT. Its translation: CASRPGHDEKLFF.

The V gene is TRBV2, the J gene TRBJ2-3; D is unresolved. V lost 1 base and J lost 5, with 1 base in between. Germline V gene sequence: CDR1 SNHLY, CDR2 FYNNEI. The CDR3 extends over 11 amino acids. The CDR3 reads CASSEEDTQYF. The CDR3 coding sequence is TGTGCCAGCAGTGAAGAAGATACGCAGTATTTT. Filled out from reference TRBV2 and TRBJ2-3, the complete variable domain reads EPEVTQTPSHQVTQMGQEVILRCVPISNHLYFYWYRQILGQKVEFLVSFYNNEISEKSEIFDDQFSVERPDGSNFTLKIRSTKLEDSAMYFCASSEEDTQYFGPGTRLTVL.

The chain links TRBV28 to TRBJ2-7; the match to TRBD1 covers 9 bases. Germline loops: CDR1 MDHEN, CDR2 SYDVKM. The CDR3 consists of 15 residues. Trimming removed 2 bases from V and 1 base from J; junction bases left unmatched: 3. The CDR3 sequence is CASSLAGTGSYEQYF. As DNA, the CDR3 is TGTGCCAGCAGTTTAGCAGGGACAGGGTCCTACGAGCAGTACTTC.

The CDR3 nucleotides are TGTGCCACCGAGGGGACAGGGGTCTACGAGCAGTACTTC. This encodes CATEGTGVYEQYF. The rearrangement joins TRBV28 to TRBJ2-7, with 10 bases lining up with TRBD1. The CDR3 extends over 13 amino acids. Germline assignment: CDR1 MDHEN and CDR2 SYDVKM. Trimming cost V 10 bases and J 3 bases; bases outside gene matches: 6.

The V and J genes are TRBV30 and TRBJ2-4, with 10 bases that match TRBD2. Germline CDR1 and CDR2: GTSNPN and SVGIG (reference sequence). V was pared by 0 bases and J by 1 base, with 9 bases of the junction left unmatched. The CDR3 spans 18 residues. The CDR3 bases are TGTGCCTGGAGTGTTAGCGGGAGGTCTCTCTTGGCCAAAAACATTCAGTACTTC. Its protein product is CAWSVSGRSLLAKNIQYF.

This chain joins TRBV27 and TRBJ2-1, with a possible D match to TRBD2 (6 bases). The germline gives CDR1 MNHEY, CDR2 SMNVEV (reference sequence). The CDR3 consists of 13 residues. V dropped 8 bases and J dropped 10 bases, with 18 bases sitting between them. The CDR3 loop reads CASAWEEQNEQFF. CDR3 sequence (DNA): TGTGCCAGCGCTTGGGAGGAACAAAACGAGCAGTTCTTC.

This chain links TRBV7-8 with TRBJ2-7, with D possibly matching TRBD1 (5 bases). From germline, CDR1 is SGHVS and CDR2 FQNEAQ. The CDR3 loop spans 15 amino acids. With 1 base removed from V and 2 bases from J, the gap between germline ends came to 12 bases. The CDR3 coding sequence is TGTGCCAGCAGCTTAGAACGGACAAAAACCTACGAGCAGTACTTC. Translating gives CASSLERTKTYEQYF.

The chain couples TRBV11-3 to TRBJ2-5; the D gene is possibly TRBD2 (5 bases). The CDR3 is 15 residues long. V gave up 4 bases and J gave up 3 bases, with 15 bases separating them. CDR1 and CDR2 from the germline V gene are SGHNT and YENEEA. The DNA for the CDR3 is TGTGCCAGCAGCTCCGGACTCGCAACTAAAGAGACCCAGTACTTC. It yields the protein CASSSGLATKETQYF. Based on the CDR3 plus reference TRBV11-3 and TRBJ2-5, the full variable domain is EAGVVQSPRYKIIEKKQPVAFWCNPISGHNTLYWYLQNLGQGPELLIRYENEEAVDDSQLPKDRFSAERLKGVDSTLKIQPAELGDSAVYLCASSSGLATKETQYFGPGTRLLVL.

This rearrangement joins TRBV14 to TRBJ2-5; TRBD2 aligns across 7 bases. Germline V lookup: CDR1 SGHDN, CDR2 FVKESK. Unmatched junction bases numbered 9, after V lost 0 bases and J lost 5 bases. This CDR3 has 16 amino acids. CDR3 residues: CASSQDRGRAWETQYF. In DNA form, the CDR3 reads TGTGCCAGCAGCCAAGATCGAGGGAGGGCTTGGGAGACCCAGTACTTC.

This chain links TRBV18 with TRBJ2-1; D unclear. The germline CDR1 and CDR2 sequences are KGHSH and LQKENI. The V gene lost 3 bases and the J gene lost 6 bases, with 12 bases spanning the gap. The CDR3 runs 14 residues. This chain's CDR3 is CASSPSRAGNEQFF. The CDR3 bases are TGTGCCAGCTCACCGTCGAGAGCTGGCAATGAGCAGTTCTTC.

The V call is TRBV7-2, the J call TRBJ2-3; 11 bases are a match to TRBD2. CDR3 size: 15 residues. V was clipped by 3 bases and J by 6 bases; unmatched bases: 5. Germline lookup yields CDR1 SGHTA and CDR2 FQGNSA. The chain's CDR3 is CASSFTSGSSDTQYF. In DNA, the CDR3 is TGTGCCAGCAGCTTTACTAGCGGGAGTTCGGATACGCAGTATTTT. Supplemented by reference TRBV7-2 and TRBJ2-3, the full variable domain reads GAGVSQSPSNKVTEKGKDVELRCDPISGHTALYWYRQSLGQGLEFLIYFQGNSAPDKSGLPSDRFSAERTGGSVSTLTIQRTQQEDSAVYLCASSFTSGSSDTQYFGPGTRLTVL.

Comments on this clone: The sample carries other DNA sequences with the same CDR3. The chain is built from TRBV5-1 and TRBJ2-5; possible D gene TRBD1, 6 bases. The CDR3 consists of 14 residues. V was clipped by 4 bases and J by 5 bases, with 15 bases between them. The germline CDR1 and CDR2 sequences are SGHRS and YFSETQ. The CDR3 spells CASSLEGDRETQYF. CDR3 in DNA: TGCGCCAGCAGCCTCGAGGGGGATCGGGAGACCCAGTACTTC.

This clone has a handful of counts. CDR3 sequence: CASSNRRDSQNSPLHF. CDR3 nucleotide sequence: TGTGCCAGCAGTAACCGCCGGGACAGTCAAAATTCACCCCTCCACTTT. The rearrangement links TRBV25-1 to TRBJ1-6; TRBD1 aligns across 7 bases. Germline V gene lookup returns CDR1 MGHDK and CDR2 SYGVNS. The CDR3 runs to 16 residues. With V trimmed by 5 bases and J by 7 bases, 11 bases remained unmatched.

A single count supports this clone. CDR3 nucleotides: TGTGCCAGCAGGGATTCCTACGAGCAGTACTTC. It specifies CASRDSYEQYF. J is TRBJ2-7 and V is TRBV6-6; D is unclear. This CDR3 comprises 11 residues. Looked up from germline, CDR1 is MNHNY and CDR2 is SVGAGI (reference sequence). The V gene lost 6 bases and the J gene lost 1 base, with 4 bases spanning the gap.

The chain joins TRBV6-1 to TRBJ2-3, with D tentatively TRBD1 (6 bases). Between the trimmed V and J ends, which lost 8 bases and 0 bases, there was a span of 15 bases. Germline CDR1 and CDR2: MNHNS and SASEGT. This CDR3 is 15 amino acids long. CDR3 sequence: CASQGGPASTDTQYF. The CDR3 bases are TGTGCCAGCCAAGGGGGTCCCGCTAGCACAGATACGCAGTATTTT.

This clone occurred once. The chain combines TRBV5-1 with TRBJ2-1; no clear D gene. V lost 0 bases, J lost 4 bases, and 5 bases lay in between. The CDR3 sequence is 13 residues long. CDR1 and CDR2 from the germline V gene are SGHRS and YFSETQ. The DNA of the CDR3 is TGCGCCAGCAGCTTGGACGGATACAATGAGCAGTTCTTC. Its translation: CASSLDGYNEQFF.

This chain joins TRBV9 and TRBJ2-1; D perhaps matches TRBD2 (6 bases). The CDR3 spans 18 residues. Looked up from germline, CDR1 is SGDLS and CDR2 is YYNGEE. The V end was cut by 0 bases, the J end by 3 bases, with 19 bases between. The CDR3 DNA reads as TGTGCCAGCAGCGTAGACCCCACAACTGGAGGGATCTACAATGAGCAGTTCTTC. Its translation is CASSVDPTTGGIYNEQFF.

The rearrangement links TRBV5-5 to TRBJ2-7, with TRBD2 as a possible D gene (5 bases). With 4 bases removed from V and 0 bases from J, the gap between germline ends came to 17 bases. This CDR3 contains 16 residues. The germline V gene has CDR1 SGHKS and CDR2 YYEKEE (reference sequence). The CDR3 protein is CASSVTPDSGSYEQYF. The CDR3 bases are TGTGCCAGCAGCGTTACCCCGGACTCTGGCTCCTACGAGCAGTACTTC.

This chain connects TRBV30 to TRBJ1-1, with 9 bases aligning to TRBD1. The CDR3 contains 13 residues. Per germline, CDR1 GTSNPN and CDR2 SVGIG (reference sequence). J gave up 1 base and V 4 bases, and 1 base lay outside the gene matches. The CDR3 spells CAWKGQGNTEAFF. CDR3 coding DNA: TGTGCCTGGAAGGGACAGGGGAACACTGAAGCTTTCTTT.

A single count supports this clone. The genes are TRBV27 and TRBJ2-7; 10 nucleotides match TRBD2. The ends lost 2 bases at V and 4 bases at J; junction bases unmatched: 2. This CDR3 region has 14 residues. Germline V lookup: CDR1 MNHEY, CDR2 SMNVEV (reference sequence). The chain's CDR3 is CASSLRAGGYEQYF. The CDR3 DNA reads as TGTGCCAGCAGTTTAAGAGCGGGAGGGTACGAGCAGTACTTC.

The chain couples TRBV30 to TRBJ1-2; D may be TRBD1 (6 bases). CDR1 is GTSNPN, CDR2 SVGIG, per germline (reference sequence). Deletions cut 2 bases from V and 4 bases from J, with 17 bases between. There are 15 residues in the CDR3. Here the CDR3 reads CAWSSRGSLVYGYTF. For the CDR3, the DNA is TGTGCCTGGAGTTCAAGGGGGTCCTTGGTCTATGGCTACACCTTC.

V and J are TRBV7-9 and TRBJ2-5; the match to TRBD1 covers 10 bases. This CDR3 is built from 15 residues. The V and J ends lost 5 bases and 7 bases, in that order; junction bases with no gene match: 10. CDR1 SEHNR and CDR2 FQNEAQ come from the germline V gene (reference sequence). In DNA, the CDR3 is TGTGCCAGCAGCCTAAGGACAGGGGGGCCTGGGACCCAGTACTTC. Translated, it gives CASSLRTGGPGTQYF.

This sequence joins TRBV7-9 and TRBJ2-5, with 12 bases that match TRBD1. Germline trimming cut 5 bases from V and 5 bases from J; bases unmatched to any gene: 6. The CDR3 consists of 15 residues. CDR1 is SEHNR, CDR2 FQNEAQ, per germline (reference sequence). The CDR3, as DNA: TGTGCCAGCAGCCAAGGGGGGACAGGGGGCGAGACCCAGTACTTC. It yields the protein CASSQGGTGGETQYF. The complete variable domain, with remaining parts taken from reference TRBV7-9 and TRBJ2-5, reads DTGVSQNPRHKITKRGQNVTFRCDPISEHNRLYWYRQTLGQGPEFLTYFQNEAQLEKSRLLSDRFSAERPKGSFSTLEIQRTEQGDSAMYLCASSQGGTGGETQYFGPGTRLLVL.